This entry concerns a single T cell receptor beta chain. These data belong to a study of radiotherapy plus CTLA-4 blockade in lung cancer. Study-wide background: Objective response rate was 18%; disease control rate, approximately 30%.

Germline V gene data show CDR1 as SGHRS and CDR2 as YFSETQ. Trimming took off 3 bases at V and 4 bases at J, with 4 bases between the two ends. This CDR3 comprises 11 residues. Clones were read by immunoSEQ multiplex PCR, and TCRdb kept only the in-frame ones, dropping some. The profile covers about 76,000 clones, with about 84% appearing a single time and roughly 0.87% taken by the ten largest. Sample: peripheral blood, taken from a patient treated with radiotherapy plus ipilimumab. The rearrangement links TRBV5-1 to TRBJ2-5, with D unresolved. This receptor was identified in a human donor with non-small cell lung cancer who had stable disease on radiotherapy plus ipilimumab. The CDR3, as DNA: TGCGCCAGCAGCTATACAGAGACCCAGTACTTC. Amino acid sequence: CASSYTETQYF.